This T cell receptor beta chain was identified during a study of synovial regulatory T cells in juvenile arthritis (dated by TCRdb to the mid-2010s). Background on the whole study: Among sequenced patients, a few were therapy-naive, one received methotrexate plus infliximab, 6 or 7 received methotrexate, and one had no treatment information. The study compared TCRbeta CDR3 repertoires of blood iaTreg cells, other blood Treg cells and synovial fluid Treg cells from matched patient samples. Effector T cell subsets were also sequenced in this cohort for comparisons, but the Treg dataset alone covers only blood and synovial fluid Treg cells. TCR repertoire comparisons included Treg and Teff subsets from fewer than twelve JIA patients with active disease.

TCR repertoires were obtained from about 11 juvenile idiopathic arthritis patients with active disease who had not reached inactive disease, of whom 3 were polyarticular and 8 were oligoarticular. The TCR-sequenced patients had a median age of roughly 10 years (range 2.4-22.9) and median disease duration of around seven years (range 0.2-19.1). The samples for TCR repertoire analysis were obtained at two Italian centres. Peripheral blood mononuclear cells were isolated using a Histopaque-1077 density gradient and were cryopreserved in approximately 90% FCS with around 10% DMSO. The investigation overall reported the following: iaTreg TCR repertoires were found to be largely private across patients and to partially overlap with synovial Teff and blood CPL repertoires. TCR diversity was lower in blood iaTreg cells than in other blood Treg cells, which is consistent with antigen-driven expansion. Synovial Treg cells shared more CDR3 sequences with iaTreg cells than with other blood Treg cells, and Chao-Jaccard similarity confirmed that synovial Treg cells were more closely related to iaTreg cells.

To note about this clone: The antigen it recognizes is unknown.

From a lookup of the germline V gene, CDR1 and CDR2 are MNHEY and SVGAGI. The CDR3 goes from the cysteine to the phenylalanine over 15 residues. Only the protein sequence is given. Receptor libraries were prepared by the immunoSEQ multiplex PCR assay. TCRbeta CDR3 sequencing was carried out by Adaptive Biotechnologies. The paper's data handling went like this. To assess repertoire similarity, the researchers used the Chao-modified Jaccard index along with median clonotype overlap taken from 200 random subsamples at equal sample size. Similarity analyses were performed using either productive nucleotide sequences or in silico-translated amino acid sequences. Hierarchical clustering with single linkage and t-SNE based on Chao-modified Jaccard distances were used to compare repertoires. After normalising for sample size, the researchers measured repertoire diversity with the Renyi index across a range of alpha values. Held by TCRdb, this immuneACCESS table contains in-frame sequences only and omits some clones. Under half of the omission traces to an unresolved V gene where checked; the cause of the rest is unknown. The DNA was the basis for D and trimming; V, J and clone size are from that table. This sample's table lists around 10,000 clones. The ten biggest clones cover about 0.7% of the sample.

The sample taken for sequencing was Treg cells from blood. The cell subset or site label corresponds to: remaining (HLA-DR-negative) circulating blood Treg cells. This clonotype was sampled from a donor aged 2-30 years with juvenile idiopathic arthritis. This sequence uses TRBV6-5 and TRBJ2-7; the TCRdb call, TRBD1, lacks DNA for checking. The CDR3 region: CASSPLQPSSYEQYF.